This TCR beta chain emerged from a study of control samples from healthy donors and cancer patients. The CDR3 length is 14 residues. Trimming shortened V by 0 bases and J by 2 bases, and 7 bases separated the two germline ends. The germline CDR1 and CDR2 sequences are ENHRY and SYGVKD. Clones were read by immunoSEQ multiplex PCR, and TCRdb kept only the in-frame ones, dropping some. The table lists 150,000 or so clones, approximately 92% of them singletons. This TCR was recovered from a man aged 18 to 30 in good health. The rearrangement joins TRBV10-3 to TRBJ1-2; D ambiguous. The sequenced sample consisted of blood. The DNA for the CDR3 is TGTGCCATCAGTGAGTCGGCTTTCAACTATGGCTACACCTTC. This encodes CAISESAFNYGYTF.